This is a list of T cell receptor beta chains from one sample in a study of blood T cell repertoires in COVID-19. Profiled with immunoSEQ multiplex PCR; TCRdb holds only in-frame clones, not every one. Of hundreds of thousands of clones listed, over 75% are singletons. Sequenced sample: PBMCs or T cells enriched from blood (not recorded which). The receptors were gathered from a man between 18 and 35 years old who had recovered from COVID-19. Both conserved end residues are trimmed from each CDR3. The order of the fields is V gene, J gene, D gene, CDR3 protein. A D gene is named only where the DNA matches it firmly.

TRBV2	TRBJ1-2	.	ASSGTYYGYT
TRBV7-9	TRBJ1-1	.	ASSFRQVMNTEAF
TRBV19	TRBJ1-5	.	ASKGVQPQH
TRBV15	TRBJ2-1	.	ATSRVGAPQF
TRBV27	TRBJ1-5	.	ASSLGREGNQPQH
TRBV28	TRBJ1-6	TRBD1	ASSLYSGQSNSPLH
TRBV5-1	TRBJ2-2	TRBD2	ASSLATGGPPGELF
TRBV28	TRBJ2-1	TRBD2	ASSPPGPKRAGDFNEQF
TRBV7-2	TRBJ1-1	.	ASSLDRVARAF
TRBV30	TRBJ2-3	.	AWSRRQGRADTQY
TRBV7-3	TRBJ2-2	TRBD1	ASSIHGTANTGELF
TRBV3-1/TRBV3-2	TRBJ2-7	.	ASSQGAGREQY
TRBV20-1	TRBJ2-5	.	SASSVKETQY
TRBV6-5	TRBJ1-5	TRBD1	ASRGQGFGQPQH
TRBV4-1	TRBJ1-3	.	ASSQLGLSGNTIY
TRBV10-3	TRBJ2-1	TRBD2	AIRTIAGNSYNEQF
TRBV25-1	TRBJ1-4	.	ASNKNREGATNEKLF
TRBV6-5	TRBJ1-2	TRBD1	ASSVTGTADYGYT
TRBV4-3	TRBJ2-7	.	ASSRAGNSYEQY
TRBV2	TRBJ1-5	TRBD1	ASSDEKTGGGSNQPQH
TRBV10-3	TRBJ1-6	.	AIRDYNSPLH
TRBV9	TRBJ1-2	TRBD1	ASSVGQGPYGYT
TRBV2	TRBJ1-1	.	ASSTGLSPEAF
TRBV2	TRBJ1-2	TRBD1	ASSLRTGGNYGYT
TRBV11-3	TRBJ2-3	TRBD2	ASSYSGGPIGTDTQY
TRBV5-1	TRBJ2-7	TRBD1	ASSLAQGVSYEQY
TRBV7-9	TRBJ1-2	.	ASSLVRTPDGYT
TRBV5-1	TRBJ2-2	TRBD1	ASSWGQDSGELF
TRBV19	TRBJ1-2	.	ASGAAPLYGYT
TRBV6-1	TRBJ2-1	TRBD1	ASSDHGQGREQF
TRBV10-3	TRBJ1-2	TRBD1	AISEWGQNYGYT
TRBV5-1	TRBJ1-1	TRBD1	ASSLDPGGSTEAF
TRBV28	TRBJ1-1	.	ASSLKSGRMNTEAF
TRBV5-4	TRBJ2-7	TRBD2	ASSRGGGEQY
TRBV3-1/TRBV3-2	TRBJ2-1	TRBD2	ASRAAGVSYNEQF
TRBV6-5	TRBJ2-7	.	ASSFQQGTYEQY
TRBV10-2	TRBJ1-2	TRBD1	ASSEWDSSNGYT
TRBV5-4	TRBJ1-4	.	ASSLGQLNEKLF
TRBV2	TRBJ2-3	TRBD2	AMSERESTDTQY
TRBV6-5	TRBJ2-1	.	ASSYSADPYNEQF
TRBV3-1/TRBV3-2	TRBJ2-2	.	ASSPGVTGELF
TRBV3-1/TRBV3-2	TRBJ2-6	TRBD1	ASSQHLQGSGANVLT
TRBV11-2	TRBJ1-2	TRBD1	ASSSVQGTYGYT
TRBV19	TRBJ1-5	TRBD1	ASRDRLGNSQPQH
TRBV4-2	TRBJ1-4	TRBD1	ASSQGTGGAGEKLF
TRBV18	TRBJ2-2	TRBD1	ASSLGQGGTGELF
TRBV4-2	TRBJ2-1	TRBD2	ASSQEGLAGSYNEQF
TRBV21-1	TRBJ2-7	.	ASSSKGAKEQY
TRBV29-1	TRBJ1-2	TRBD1	SVEDGTGAANYGYT
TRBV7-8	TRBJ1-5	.	ASSPREGNQPQH
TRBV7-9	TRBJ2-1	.	ASSPRTVEQF